The 7 T cell receptor beta chains in this list originate from one sample, sequenced in a study of cytotoxic CD8 clonotypes in ibrutinib-treated CLL. Clones were sequenced by immunoSEQ multiplex PCR, and TCRdb holds only the in-frame ones, with some missing. Among around 300,000 clones listed, roughly 85% were seen once. The sample here was PBMCs, taken before ibrutinib treatment. These receptors were obtained from a human donor with chronic lymphocytic leukemia.

The V and J genes are TRBV6-1 and TRBJ2-1; D not resolved. This CDR3 is built from 15 residues. CDR1 and CDR2 (germline): MNHNS, SASEGT. The V end was cut by 4 bases, the J end by 6 bases, with 16 bases between. Here the CDR3 DNA reads TGTGCCAGCAGTGTCTTGACCATCCGAAGCAATGAGCAGTTCTTC. This encodes CASSVLTIRSNEQFF.

The V and J genes are TRBV7-9 and TRBJ2-7; 7 bases are shared with TRBD2. The germline V gene has CDR1 SEHNR and CDR2 FQNEAQ (reference sequence). CDR3 length: 12 amino acids. The ends lost 4 bases at V and 8 bases at J; junction bases unmatched: 5. Written as DNA, the CDR3 is TGTGCCAGCAGCTCCGGGACTACTAAGCAGTACTTC. Translation: CASSSGTTKQYF.

DNA of the CDR3: TGTGCCAGCAGTTACTCTAGGGGGCAAGTAGCTTTCTTT. Amino acids: CASSYSRGQVAFF. The chain carries TRBV6-5 and TRBJ1-1; 7 bases agree with TRBD1. J gave up 10 bases and V 0 bases, and 5 bases lay outside the gene matches. There are 13 residues in the CDR3. Germline CDR1 MNHEY, CDR2 SVGAGI.

This chain connects TRBV5-4 to TRBJ2-5; 8 bases agree with TRBD1. V was clipped by 0 bases and J by 2 bases; unmatched bases: 0. The CDR3 runs to 14 residues. Germline V gives CDR1 SGHNT, CDR2 YYREEE (reference sequence). As DNA, the CDR3 is TGTGCCAGCAGCTTGGGACAGGGGCAAGAGACCCAGTACTTC. This sequence encodes CASSLGQGQETQYF.

The V gene is TRBV29-1, the J gene TRBJ2-1; D unclear. The CDR3 runs to 9 residues. Trimming cost V 4 bases and J 8 bases, with 3 bases left between them. CDR1 SQVTM and CDR2 ANQGSEA come from the germline V gene. Here the CDR3 reads CSVADEQFF. As DNA, the CDR3 is TGCAGCGTTGCGGATGAGCAGTTCTTC.

This chain joins TRBV15 and TRBJ2-2; D not certain. Trimming removed 1 base at V and 4 bases at J, with 4 bases between. The CDR3 loop spans 13 amino acids. Germline-derived CDR1 and CDR2 are LNHNV and YYDKDF (reference sequence). CDR3 DNA: TGTGCCACCAGCAGAGGTCCCACCGGGGAGCTGTTTTTT. Translating gives CATSRGPTGELFF.

The chain combines TRBV4-1 with TRBJ2-1; TRBD2 might be the D (6 bases). The CDR3 has 15 residues. From germline, CDR1 is MGHRA and CDR2 YSYEKL. Trimming shortened V by 2 bases and J by 5 bases, and 13 bases separated the two germline ends. CDR3: CASSQLLAFHNEQFF. DNA of the CDR3: TGCGCCAGCAGCCAACTACTAGCTTTCCACAATGAGCAGTTCTTC.